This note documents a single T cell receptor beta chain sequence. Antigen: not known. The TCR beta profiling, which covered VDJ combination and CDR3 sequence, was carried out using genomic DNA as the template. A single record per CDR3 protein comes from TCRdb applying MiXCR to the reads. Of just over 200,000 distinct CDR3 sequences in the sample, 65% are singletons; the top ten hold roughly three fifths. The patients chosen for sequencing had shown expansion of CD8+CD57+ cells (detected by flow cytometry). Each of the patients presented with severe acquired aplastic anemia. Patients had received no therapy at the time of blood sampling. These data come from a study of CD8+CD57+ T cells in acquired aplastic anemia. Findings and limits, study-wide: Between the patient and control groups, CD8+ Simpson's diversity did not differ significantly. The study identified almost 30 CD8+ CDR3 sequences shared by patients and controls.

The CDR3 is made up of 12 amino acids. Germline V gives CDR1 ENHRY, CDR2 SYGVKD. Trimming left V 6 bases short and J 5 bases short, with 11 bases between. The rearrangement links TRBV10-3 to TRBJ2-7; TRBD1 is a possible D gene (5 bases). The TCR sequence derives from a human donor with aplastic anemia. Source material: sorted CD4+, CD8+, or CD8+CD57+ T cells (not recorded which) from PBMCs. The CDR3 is CAISQGVDEQYF. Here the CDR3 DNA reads TGTGCCATCAGCCAGGGTGTCGACGAGCAGTACTTC.